These 28 T cell receptor beta chains were all obtained from the same sample, sequenced in a study of sequential checkpoint blockade in melanoma. The treatment denotes: randomized to nivolumab then ipilimumab (arm A) or the reverse (arm B). Measured with immunoSEQ multiplex PCR; TCRdb has only the in-frame clones, and not every one. This sample yields approximately 11,000 clones, of which just under 75% are seen a single time; about a sixth belongs to the top ten. Here the sequenced sample was CD8+ T cells sorted from blood (inferred from file names), taken from a patient given nivolumab and ipilimumab in sequence. The receptor source for this set is a human donor with melanoma.

The CDR3 nucleotides are TGTGCCAGCAGCTTGAGGACTCCCCGCTCCTACGAGCAGTACTTC. Its translation is CASSLRTPRSYEQYF. This chain uses TRBV11-1 with TRBJ2-7; perhaps TRBD2 as D (5 bases). Germline V CDR1 and CDR2: SGHAT, FQDESV (reference sequence). CDR3 length equals 15 residues. Trimming shortened V by 3 bases and J by 0 bases, and 12 bases separated the two germline ends.

The V gene is TRBV9, the J gene TRBJ2-5; TRBD2 matches 15 bases. Germline assignment: CDR1 SGDLS and CDR2 YYNGEE. J was trimmed by 4 bases and V by 3 bases; bases with no gene match: 10. This CDR3 is built from 18 residues. For the CDR3, the DNA is TGTGCCAGCAGCGCTCGATCGGGACTAGCGGGGGGCGGAGAGACCCAGTACTTC. Amino acid sequence: CASSARSGLAGGGETQYF.

V is TRBV12-5 and J is TRBJ2-2; the D is unclear. Germline assignment: CDR1 LGHNT and CDR2 FRNRAP. The CDR3 is 12 residues long. V lost 0 bases and J 8 bases, leaving 4 bases between the germline ends. The CDR3 here is CASGLVLGELFF. DNA of the CDR3: TGTGCTAGTGGTTTGGTACTGGGGGAGCTGTTTTTT.

The rearrangement uses TRBV4-1 and TRBJ2-1, with 14 bases matching TRBD2. The CDR3 extends over 16 amino acids. CDR1 is MGHRA, CDR2 YSYEKL, per germline. Losses at the gene ends were 2 bases for V and 8 bases for J; bases not matched to a gene: 5. The CDR3, as DNA: TGCGCCAGCAGCCAAACGACTAGCGGGGGGGTAGATGAGCAGTTCTTC. It translates to CASSQTTSGGVDEQFF.

This clone was seen a few times. The rearrangement uses TRBV6-4 and TRBJ2-1; 14 nucleotides match TRBD2. CDR1 is MRHNA, CDR2 SNTAGT, per germline. The length of the CDR3 is 15 residues. V trimming: 0 bases; J trimming: 9 bases; junction bases outside the gene matches: 1. This CDR3 reads CASSDSTSGGAEQFF. The CDR3 DNA is TGTGCCAGCAGTGACTCGACTAGCGGGGGGGCTGAGCAGTTCTTC.

V is TRBV4-1 and J is TRBJ2-1; TRBD2 matches 7 bases. Trimming at V came to 0 bases and at J to 0 bases, leaving 2 bases not matched to a gene. The CDR3 consists of 16 residues. Germline V gene sequence: CDR1 MGHRA, CDR2 YSYEKL. The CDR3 spells CASSQDGGGSYNEQFF. CDR3 nucleotides: TGCGCCAGCAGCCAAGATGGGGGGGGCTCCTACAATGAGCAGTTCTTC.

The V gene is TRBV11-2, the J gene TRBJ2-7; 9 nucleotides line up with TRBD1. The CDR3 has 14 residues. Germline assignment: CDR1 SGHAT and CDR2 FQNNGV. The junction had 2 bases not matched to a gene; V was cut back by 0 bases and J by 5 bases. The CDR3 DNA reads TGTGCCAGCAGCTTAGAGGGACAGGGAAACGAGCAGTACTTC. Protein: CASSLEGQGNEQYF.

This rearrangement joins TRBV27 to TRBJ1-3, with a tentative D call TRBD1 (5 bases). V was cut by 6 bases and J by 2 bases, with 14 bases left in between. Germline V gives CDR1 MNHEY, CDR2 SMNVEV (reference sequence). This CDR3 region has 15 residues. CDR3 DNA: TGTGCCAGCAGCCAGACGGGAGGGGCTGGAAACACCATATATTTT. It encodes CASSQTGGAGNTIYF.

This clone has only one observation. The rearrangement uses TRBV23-1 and TRBJ2-5; 9 bases line up with TRBD1. The J call is doubtful: the DNA matches TRBJ2-7 better. TRBV23-1 is an ORF, with its function uncertain. The CDR3 contains 16 residues. CDR3 in amino acids: CASSQSTGTGRNEQYF. CDR3 bases: TGCGCCAGCAGTCAATCGACGGGGACAGGGAGAAACGAGCAGTACTTC.

The chain has TRBV6-1 and TRBJ1-2; 9 bases match TRBD1. Germline CDR1 and CDR2: MNHNS and SASEGT. The V gene end was trimmed by 2 bases and the J gene end by 4 bases; junction bases not matched to a gene: 5. The CDR3 extends over 15 amino acids. The CDR3 is CASSELGTGIYGYTF. DNA for the CDR3: TGTGCCAGCAGTGAACTTGGGACAGGGATCTATGGCTACACCTTC.

This clone was seen a handful of times. The DNA of the CDR3 is TGTGCCAGCTCACCAGAGCGGCAGACCTACGAGCAGTACTTC. The encoded protein is CASSPERQTYEQYF. This chain links TRBV18 with TRBJ2-7; a possible D gene is TRBD2 (5 bases). The V end was cut by 2 bases, the J end by 2 bases, with 10 bases between. CDR3 length: 14 residues. Germline V gives CDR1 KGHSH, CDR2 LQKENI.

The V call is TRBV6-4, the J call TRBJ2-6; D not certain. Germline V lookup: CDR1 MRHNA, CDR2 SNTAGT. Trimming took 0 bases from V and 4 from J, leaving 4 bases between them. The CDR3 is 14 residues long. The CDR3 region has the DNA TGTGCCAGCAGTGACTCGAGGGGGGCCAACGTCCTGACTTTC. Translation: CASSDSRGANVLTF.

This chain uses TRBV5-3 with TRBJ1-2, with D maybe TRBD1 (6 bases). TRBV5-3 is known as an ORF, though its function is uncertain. V lost 8 bases and J lost 7, with 21 bases in between. The CDR3 spans 14 residues. The CDR3 region has the DNA TGTGCCAGCAGCGTATGGGAGGGGGTTTTTGGCTACACCTTC. Translation gives CASSVWEGVFGYTF.

This chain joins TRBV6-6 and TRBJ1-2; D is unclear. The CDR3 runs to 14 residues. CDR1 and CDR2 from the germline V gene are MNHNY and SVGAGI (reference sequence). The ends were cut back, 0 bases at V and 3 bases at J, with 8 bases in the middle. Here the CDR3 reads CASSYSAQHYGYTF. The CDR3 coding sequence is TGTGCCAGCAGTTACTCAGCGCAGCACTATGGCTACACCTTC.

This clone turned up a few times. The J gene is TRBJ1-4, the V gene TRBV5-1; 9 bases match TRBD1. Trimming removed 4 bases from V and 8 bases from J; junction bases left unmatched: 15. Germline values: CDR1 SGHRS, CDR2 YFSETQ. The CDR3 is 17 amino acids. The CDR3, as DNA: TGCGCCAGCAGCCCGCGGACAGGGGAGGTATTAAGGGAAAAACTGTTTTTT. Encoded protein: CASSPRTGEVLREKLFF. Combining the CDR3 with reference TRBV5-1 and TRBJ1-4 gives the whole variable domain KAGVTQTPRYLIKTRGQQVTLSCSPISGHRSVSWYQQTPGQGLQFLFEYFSETQRNKGNFPGRFSGRQFSNSRSEMNVSTLELGDSALYLCASSPRTGEVLREKLFFGSGTQLSVL.

The chain couples TRBV7-9 to TRBJ2-5; 9 bases line up with TRBD1. CDR1 SEHNR and CDR2 FQNEAQ come from the germline V gene (reference sequence). This CDR3 contains 16 residues. J was trimmed by 3 bases and V by 5 bases; bases with no gene match: 10. CDR3 nucleotide sequence: TGTGCCAGCAGCCCAAGGACAGGGGTGGATGAAGAGACCCAGTACTTC. Residues: CASSPRTGVDEETQYF.

V gene TRBV9 combines with J gene TRBJ2-5; 12 bases are shared with TRBD2. Germline V gene sequence: CDR1 SGDLS, CDR2 YYNGEE. V lost 0 bases to trimming and J lost 4 bases; unmatched junction nucleotides: 4. CDR3 length: 16 amino acids. This chain's CDR3 is CASSVGLAGVSETQYF. In nucleotides, the CDR3 is TGTGCCAGCAGCGTAGGACTAGCGGGAGTATCAGAGACCCAGTACTTC. The full variable domain, with the rest looked up from reference TRBV9 and TRBJ2-5, is DSGVTQTPKHLITATGQRVTLRCSPRSGDLSVYWYQQSLDQGLQFLIQYYNGEERAKGNILERFSAQQFPDLHSELNLSSLELGDSALYFCASSVGLAGVSETQYFGPGTRLLVL.

The chain recombines TRBV5-6 with TRBJ2-1; 12 bases agree with TRBD2. With 0 bases clipped from V and 2 bases from J, the junction kept 6 bases outside the gene matches. Per the germline V gene, CDR1 is SGHDT and CDR2 is YYEEEE. This CDR3 contains 18 residues. CDR3 sequence: CASSLELAGGPPYNEQFF. CDR3 in DNA: TGTGCCAGCAGCTTGGAGCTAGCGGGAGGGCCCCCCTACAATGAGCAGTTCTTC.

The gene calls are TRBV9 and TRBJ2-3, with D perhaps matching TRBD1 (6 bases). Trimming shortened V by 4 bases and J by 1 base, and 7 bases separated the two germline ends. The CDR3 has 13 amino acids. Germline V gives CDR1 SGDLS, CDR2 YYNGEE. Written as DNA, the CDR3 is TGTGCCAGCAGCCCAGGGGGCACAGATACGCAGTATTTT. This translates into CASSPGGTDTQYF.

In DNA form, the CDR3 reads TGTGCCAGCAGTGGGACAGCTCCGACGGGGGAGCTGTTTTTT. It yields the protein CASSGTAPTGELFF. The J gene is TRBJ2-2, the V gene TRBV2; perhaps TRBD1 as D (6 bases). The CDR3 sequence is 14 residues long. CDR1 and CDR2 from the germline V gene are SNHLY and FYNNEI. Trimming left V 4 bases short and J 8 bases short, with 14 bases between.

The rearrangement uses TRBV23-1 and TRBJ1-5, with 9 bases identical to TRBD1. TRBV23-1 is placed among ORFs of uncertain function. Losses at the gene ends were 6 bases for V and 7 bases for J; bases not matched to a gene: 10. The CDR3 loop spans 15 amino acids. The CDR3 coding sequence is TGCGCCAGCAGGGGGGACAGGGACGGCAGCCAGCCCCAGCATTTT. Its protein is CASRGDRDGSQPQHF.

This clone was observed a handful of times. This sequence joins TRBV7-9 and TRBJ2-1; D is possibly TRBD1 (5 bases). V gave up 0 bases and J gave up 0 bases, with 6 bases separating them. Germline-derived CDR1 and CDR2 are SEHNR and FQNEAQ (reference sequence). The CDR3 has 15 amino acids. DNA for the CDR3: TGTGCCAGCAGCTTAGCAGGGGCCTCCTACAATGAGCAGTTCTTC. The encoded protein is CASSLAGASYNEQFF. The complete variable domain, with remaining parts taken from reference TRBV7-9 and TRBJ2-1, reads DTGVSQNPRHKITKRGQNVTFRCDPISEHNRLYWYRQTLGQGPEFLTYFQNEAQLEKSRLLSDRFSAERPKGSFSTLEIQRTEQGDSAMYLCASSLAGASYNEQFFGPGTRLTVL.

The genes are TRBV7-9 and TRBJ2-1; D is perhaps TRBD2 (5 bases). Trimming left V 4 bases short and J 7 bases short, with 14 bases between. This CDR3 comprises 14 residues. CDR1 is SEHNR and CDR2 is FQNEAQ in the germline V gene (reference sequence). CDR3 in DNA: TGTGCCAGCAGCTCAAAGAGAGAGGGAAATGAGCAGTTCTTC. This translates into CASSSKREGNEQFF.

The V gene is TRBV27, the J gene TRBJ1-2, with TRBD1 identical over 10 bases. The CDR3 has 15 residues. The junction had 7 bases not matched to a gene; V was cut back by 5 bases and J by 4 bases. Germline V gene data show CDR1 as MNHEY and CDR2 as SMNVEV (reference sequence). The CDR3 bases are TGTGCCAGCAGTCCCGGACAGGGGGTTAGCTATGGCTACACCTTC. Translation gives CASSPGQGVSYGYTF.

This chain joins TRBV19 and TRBJ1-5, with D possibly TRBD1 on 6 matching bases. There are 14 residues in the CDR3. The germline V gene has CDR1 LNHDA and CDR2 SQIVND (reference sequence). Trimming left V 2 bases short and J 3 bases short, with 8 bases between. CDR3 in DNA: TGTGCCAGTAGTATACGGGACACCAATCAGCCCCAGCATTTT. It codes for CASSIRDTNQPQHF.

The gene calls are TRBV27 and TRBJ2-3; the match to TRBD2 covers 8 bases. With 9 bases clipped from V and 6 bases from J, the junction kept 2 bases outside the gene matches. This CDR3 is built from 11 residues. The germline gives CDR1 MNHEY, CDR2 SMNVEV (reference sequence). CDR3 in DNA: TGTGCCAGTTCGGGGGGGGATACGCAGTATTTT. The encoded protein is CASSGGDTQYF.

This chain links TRBV6-5 with TRBJ2-2, with D unclear. Trimming took off 3 bases at V and 5 bases at J, with 4 bases between the two ends. The CDR3 is made up of 12 amino acids. Germline CDR1 is MNHEY and CDR2 is SVGAGI. CDR3 amino acids: CASSYSTGELFF. The CDR3 nucleotides are TGTGCCAGCAGTTATTCGACCGGGGAGCTGTTTTTT.

This clone was recorded a few times. J is TRBJ1-2 and V is TRBV2, with D tentatively TRBD1 (5 bases). CDR3 length: 14 amino acids. Germline loops: CDR1 SNHLY, CDR2 FYNNEI. Deletions cut 0 bases from V and 4 bases from J, with 9 bases between. The CDR3 DNA follows: TGTGCCAGCAGTGAAGCGGGGAGGGGCTATGGCTACACCTTC. As protein: CASSEAGRGYGYTF.